This T cell receptor beta chain stems from a study of cytomegalovirus exposure and HLA in healthy donors. This CDR3 comprises 16 residues. V lost 2 bases and J lost 4; bases outside the gene matches: 8. Germline V gives CDR1 SNHLY, CDR2 FYNNEI. Details on this clone: The antigen is not known.

Study-level findings and limits: Analyzed later, association rates of TCRs varied across HLA loci, with DRB1 most and HLA-C fewest. V- and J-gene trimming of TCR beta was linked (in a later analysis) to a missense DCLRE1C variant.

With 60 Vbeta and 13 Jbeta primers, the PCR was carried out. The assay was immunoSEQ multiplex PCR, and TCRdb's table has in-frame clones only and misses some. The sample table includes about 90,000 clones. The J gene is TRBJ2-7, the V gene TRBV2; TRBD1 matches 10 bases. Sample: PBMCs. This TCR was recovered from a woman in her 30s in good health and CMV-seronegative. CDR3 nucleotide sequence: TGTGCCAGCAGTGAAATCGGGACAGGGGCCCTATACGAGCAGTACTTC. Its protein product is CASSEIGTGALYEQYF.